This T cell receptor beta chain was identified in a study of blood T cell repertoires in COVID-19. Study background: PBMCs, B-cell-depleted T cells, or T cells provided the cDNA or gDNA that made up the material.

Participants reported their clinical history, and cohort assignment relied on those reports. Two negative PCRs, clearance, or symptom resolution were required of recovered Cohort 3 donors. In the source study's methods: Estimation of nucleated cell counts was performed using reference gene primer amplification. The table came from immunoSEQ multiplex PCR; TCRdb's copy has only in-frame clones and leaves some out. That table is the source of V, J and clone size, and D and trimming were worked out from the DNA. The profile shows roughly 200,000 clones, about 90% of them singletons. The V gene end was trimmed by 4 bases and the J gene end by 6 bases; junction bases not matched to a gene: 11. In germline, CDR1 is SGHAT, CDR2 FQNNGV. The CDR3 loop spans 16 amino acids.

What was sequenced was PBMCs or T cells enriched from blood (not recorded which). The rearrangement uses TRBV11-2 and TRBJ2-1; 8 nucleotides line up with TRBD2. This TCR derives from a man aged 30-40 years who had recovered from COVID-19. The CDR3 protein is CASSSTWRGASNEQFF. CDR3 bases: TGTGCCAGCAGCTCCACTTGGCGGGGGGCTTCCAATGAGCAGTTCTTC. Filled out from reference TRBV11-2 and TRBJ2-1, the complete variable domain reads EAGVAQSPRYKIIEKRQSVAFWCNPISGHATLYWYQQILGQGPKLLIQFQNNGVVDDSQLPKDRFSAERLKGVDSTLKIQPAKLEDSAVYLCASSSTWRGASNEQFFGPGTRLTVL.